The 22 T cell receptor beta chains below were found in one sample sequenced in a study of T cells in Graves' hyperthyroidism and ophthalmopathy. TCR beta CDR3 region amplification was performed from RNA transcripts. First-round RT-PCR targeting the TCR CDR3 was performed with the HTBI primer set. TCRdb independently ran MiXCR on the multiplex PCR reads; one entry per CDR3 protein. The sample contains around 350,000 distinct CDR3 sequences, approximately 14% of which appear only once. The sample comprised blood. The receptors here all came from a young woman with Graves' ophthalmopathy.

This clonotype turned up a few times. A read error is possible here, since a much larger clone lies one base away. CDR3 coding DNA: TGTGTCAGCAGCGCCGGGACTACCAACACCGGGGAGCTGTTTTTT. It translates to CVSSAGTTNTGELFF. The chain combines TRBV2 with TRBJ2-2; 7 bases map to TRBD2. CDR3 length: 15 amino acids. Germline V CDR1 and CDR2: SNHLY, FYNNEI.

This clonotype was observed many times. The chain employs TRBV28 and TRBJ2-7; D remains ambiguous. Looked up from germline, CDR1 is MDHEN and CDR2 is SYDVKM. V was pared by 3 bases and J by 1 base, with 16 bases between. The CDR3 is made up of 16 amino acids. The CDR3 region is CASSFELSVRSYEQYF. In nucleotides, the CDR3 is TGTGCCAGCAGTTTTGAATTGTCAGTAAGATCCTACGAGCAGTACTTC.

This clonotype appeared many times. V and J are TRBV2 and TRBJ1-3, with 10 bases matching TRBD1. Germline V gene sequence: CDR1 SNHLY, CDR2 FYNNEI. V shed 2 bases, J shed 2 bases, and the junction held 12 bases outside the gene matches. This CDR3 has 19 residues. CDR3 in amino acids: CASSERLPRDRGPGNTIYF. As DNA, the CDR3 is TGTGCCAGCAGTGAACGGCTGCCGCGGGACAGGGGACCTGGAAACACCATATATTTT.

The gene calls are TRBV7-2 and TRBJ1-3; D is ambiguous. CDR3 length: 14 amino acids. The V and J ends lost 1 base and 0 bases respectively, with 4 bases between them. Germline V gene lookup returns CDR1 SGHTA and CDR2 FQGNSA. CDR3 in amino acids: CASSLVFSGNTIYF. Here the CDR3 DNA reads TGTGCCAGCAGCTTAGTCTTCTCTGGAAACACCATATATTTT. The full variable domain, completed using reference TRBV7-2 and TRBJ1-3, is GAGVSQSPSNKVTEKGKDVELRCDPISGHTALYWYRQSLGQGLEFLIYFQGNSAPDKSGLPSDRFSAERTGGSVSTLTIQRTQQEDSAVYLCASSLVFSGNTIYFGEGSWLTVV.

This clonotype was seen a handful of times. This CDR3 reads CASSPSLGGGFRNEQFF. In nucleotides, the CDR3 is TGTGCCAGCAGCCCCTCCCTAGGCGGGGGCTTTAGGAATGAGCAGTTCTTC. The chain combines TRBV7-3 with TRBJ2-1; D may be TRBD2 (7 bases). Germline CDR1 is SGHTA and CDR2 is FQGTGA. There are 17 residues in the CDR3. Trimming stripped 5 bases from V and 7 bases from J, with 24 bases between.

The chain joins TRBV14 to TRBJ1-4; D unclear. Germline assignment: CDR1 SGHDN and CDR2 FVKESK. The CDR3 is 16 residues long. Deletions cut 3 bases from V and 8 bases from J, with 19 bases between. The CDR3 here is CASSHGPTLRREKLFF. DNA of the CDR3: TGTGCCAGCAGCCACGGACCTACCCTCAGGAGAGAAAAACTGTTTTTT.

This clonotype was detected many times. The CDR3 bases are TGTGCCAGCAGTGAATCCGCGGTCGTGTTTCTGGGCGGGGGGGGTAATGAGCAGTTCTTC. Protein sequence: CASSESAVVFLGGGGNEQFF. The V call is TRBV2, the J call TRBJ2-1, with 9 bases aligning to TRBD2. Per germline, CDR1 SNHLY and CDR2 FYNNEI. This CDR3 is built from 20 residues. Trimming took 2 bases from V and 7 from J; bases not matched to a gene: 21.

In its sample, this clonotype was seen a few times. This chain links TRBV19 with TRBJ2-3, with D perhaps matching TRBD2 (6 bases). V lost 5 bases, J lost 6 bases, and 15 bases lay in between. The V gene's germline CDR1 is LNHDA and CDR2 SQIVND (reference sequence). The CDR3 contains 14 residues. The CDR3 reads CASSGAGLRDTQYF. CDR3 DNA sequence: TGTGCCAGTAGTGGAGCGGGTCTTCGGGATACGCAGTATTTT.

The rearrangement joins TRBV5-1 to TRBJ2-3, with D unresolved. The ends were cut back, 3 bases at V and 4 bases at J, with 9 bases in the middle. CDR1 is SGHRS, CDR2 YFSETQ, per germline. This CDR3 region has 13 residues. The CDR3 is CASSSGAADTQYF. The CDR3 region has the DNA TGCGCCAGCAGCTCCGGTGCAGCAGATACGCAGTATTTT.

This clonotype was detected ten times or more. This sequence joins TRBV10-3 and TRBJ1-1; tentative D call: TRBD1 (5 bases). Germline lookup yields CDR1 ENHRY and CDR2 SYGVKD. The CDR3 spans 13 residues. Trimming cost V 3 bases and J 10 bases, with 15 bases left between them. The CDR3 bases are TGTGCCATCAGTGACCGCGACAGCCGGTCAGCTTTCTTT. Protein: CAISDRDSRSAFF.

This clonotype appeared a few times. This sequence joins TRBV20-1 and TRBJ2-5; D is unresolved. The CDR3 length is 12 residues. The V gene lost 3 bases and the J gene lost 2 bases, with 7 bases spanning the gap. Germline values: CDR1 DFQATT, CDR2 SNEGSKA (reference sequence). The CDR3 region has the DNA TGCAGTGCTAGTCCCCGTCAAGAGACCCAGTACTTC. Encoded protein: CSASPRQETQYF.

V usage is TRBV28 and J usage is TRBJ1-2, with 10 bases fitting TRBD1. The trim removed 5 bases at V and 5 bases at J, leaving 11 bases unmatched. Germline CDR1 and CDR2: MDHEN and SYDVKM. CDR3 size: 16 residues. The CDR3 reads CASSPGQGKIRYGYTF. DNA for the CDR3: TGTGCCAGCAGTCCGGGACAGGGGAAAATAAGATATGGCTACACCTTC.

In this sample, this clonotype turned up a few times. The chain uses TRBV5-6 and TRBJ2-7, with D possibly being TRBD2 (7 bases). The CDR3 sequence is 14 residues long. V lost 4 bases to trimming and J lost 6 bases, with 17 bases between them. The germline gives CDR1 SGHDT, CDR2 YYEEEE. The CDR3 nucleotides read TGTGCCAGCAGCGACTACGGGGGGCTCTCCGAGCAGTACTTC. Its translation is CASSDYGGLSEQYF.

Many counts were recorded for this clonotype. This chain uses TRBV11-3 with TRBJ2-2; a weak D match, TRBD1 (7 bases). This CDR3 is 16 amino acids long. The V end lost 4 bases, the J end lost 0 bases, and 12 bases lay between the germline ends. CDR1 SGHNT and CDR2 YENEEA come from the germline V gene. CDR3 DNA sequence: TGTGCCAGCAGCTCGCGCGGGACAGCGAACACCGGGGAGCTGTTTTTT. Translation: CASSSRGTANTGELFF.

This clonotype was seen many times. The chain combines TRBV13 with TRBJ1-1, with D tentatively TRBD1 (6 bases). V lost 3 bases to trimming and J lost 7 bases, with 12 bases between them. Germline CDR1 reads PRHDT; CDR2 reads FYEKMQ (reference sequence). This CDR3 region has 13 residues. CDR3 residues: CASSFTGSIEAFF. In nucleotides, the CDR3 is TGTGCCAGCAGCTTTACAGGGTCTATTGAAGCTTTCTTT.

This clonotype occurred many times. V and J are TRBV20-1 and TRBJ1-1; TRBD1 matches at 8 bases. From germline, CDR1 is DFQATT and CDR2 SNEGSKA (reference sequence). The ends lost 4 bases at V and 0 bases at J; junction bases unmatched: 10. The length of the CDR3 is 16 residues. The CDR3 coding sequence is TGCAGTGCTATTTTCCCCGGGACAGGCATGAACACTGAAGCTTTCTTT. This encodes CSAIFPGTGMNTEAFF.

This clonotype was seen more than once but under ten times. The chain employs TRBV6-1 and TRBJ2-4, with 10 nucleotides matching TRBD2. Germline V lookup: CDR1 MNHNS, CDR2 SASEGT. The length of the CDR3 is 16 residues. Trimming removed 6 bases from V and 1 base from J; junction bases left unmatched: 6. CDR3 bases: TGTGCCAGCAGGGAGAGCGGGGGGGCGGCCAAAAACATTCAGTACTTC. Amino acid sequence: CASRESGGAAKNIQYF.

This clonotype has just a few counts. V and J are TRBV10-2 and TRBJ1-2, with D hard to call. The germline CDR1 and CDR2 sequences are WSHSY and SAAADI. V lost 5 bases and J lost 1, with 11 bases in between. This CDR3 has 14 amino acids. CDR3 region: CASSPRGNNYGYTF. Here the CDR3 DNA reads TGCGCCAGCAGTCCTCGCGGGAATAACTATGGCTACACCTTC.

This clonotype has only a few counts. The gene calls are TRBV9 and TRBJ2-1, with a possible D match to TRBD2 (5 bases). The CDR3 extends over 15 amino acids. Deletions cut 4 bases from V and 0 bases from J, with 11 bases between. CDR1 and CDR2 (germline): SGDLS, YYNGEE. CDR3 amino acids: CASSPVGSSYNEQFF. In DNA, the CDR3 is TGTGCCAGCAGCCCGGTGGGGAGCTCCTACAATGAGCAGTTCTTC.

This clonotype was counted ten times or more. The chain has TRBV7-9 and TRBJ1-2; D is uncertain. This CDR3 spans 14 amino acids. CDR1 and CDR2 from the germline V gene are SEHNR and FQNEAQ (reference sequence). Trimming took off 4 bases at V and 8 bases at J, with 17 bases between the two ends. The CDR3 protein is CASSYAGELSGYTF. Written as DNA, the CDR3 is TGTGCCAGCAGCTACGCCGGCGAGCTTTCGGGCTACACCTTC.

Notes on this clonotype: A much larger clonotype is one base distant, so this may be a read error. The chain employs TRBV15 and TRBJ1-5; 7 bases align to TRBD1. This CDR3 is built from 14 residues. Germline V gene sequence: CDR1 LNHNV, CDR2 YYDKDF (reference sequence). CDR3 residues: CVTSIGTGNQPQHF. The CDR3 bases are TGTGTCACCAGCATAGGGACAGGCAATCAGCCCCAGCATTTT. Full variable domain (rest looked up from reference TRBV15 and TRBJ1-5): DAMVIQNPRYQVTQFGKPVTLSCSQTLNHNVMYWYQQKSSQAPKLLFHYYDKDFNNEADTPDNFQSRRPNTSFCFLDIRSPGLGDTAMYLCVTSIGTGNQPQHFGDGTRLSIL.

This clonotype appeared many times. The J gene is TRBJ2-1, the V gene TRBV20-1; 7 bases are shared with TRBD2. This CDR3 region has 13 residues. Germline V gene data show CDR1 as DFQATT and CDR2 as SNEGSKA (reference sequence). Losses at the gene ends were 3 bases for V and 4 bases for J; bases not matched to a gene: 3. The CDR3 sequence: CSASRTSYNEQFF. CDR3 bases: TGCAGTGCTAGCCGGACTAGTTACAATGAGCAGTTCTTC.